What follows describes a single TCR beta chain. The sample originates from a study of blood T cell repertoires in COVID-19. Profiled with immunoSEQ multiplex PCR; TCRdb holds only in-frame clones, not every one. The sample yields 350,000 to 400,000 clones, about 89% seen once. The sequence derives from a woman aged 25 to 39 with COVID-19, enrolled during active disease. Sequencing was carried out using peripheral blood.

The CDR3 nucleotides read TGTGCCAGCAGCGGCGACTCGTCCCGAGGGTACTTC. It encodes CASSGDSSRGYF. The chain has TRBV5-5 and TRBJ2-7; D gene unclear. This CDR3 is 12 amino acids long. With 4 bases removed from V and 12 bases from J, the gap between germline ends came to 17 bases. Germline V gives CDR1 SGHKS, CDR2 YYEKEE (reference sequence).